This TCR beta chain was recorded in a study of blood T cell repertoires in COVID-19 (dated by TCRdb to 2020 to 2022). General notes on the study: ImmuneRACE Cohort 3 recovered participants were defined by two consecutive negative NP/OP PCR tests, healthcare professional clearance, or symptom resolution. Where available, HLA class I and class II types were taken from metadata supplied by the sample provider and were not determined by assay-based typing. The material from the prospective study consisted of cDNA or gDNA derived from T cells, B-cell-depleted T cells, or PBMCs. Samples covering the acute and convalescent phases of COVID-19 were provided by collaborators in the United States, Italy and Spain. The samples were drawn from the first 160 participants of the ongoing ImmuneRACE study and from 950 to 1,500 subjects provided by 6 global collaborators. A freely available public database, intended as a resource for researchers studying the immune response to SARS-CoV-2, is where the repertoires were released. Deeply sampled blood TCRbeta repertoires from subjects exposed to, actively infected with, or recovered from COVID-19 were included in the dataset. Nearly every sample came with metadata listing a de-identified subject ID, COVID-19 status, age in years and sex. Overall study outcomes, separate from this receptor: How much clinical and demographic metadata was included differed by source and by participant, and the metadata was provided uncurated.

Enrolling through a virtual design, the prospective study's participants ranged in age from roughly 18 to 89 years and lived across about two dozen United States geographic areas. Cohort assignment in the prospective study relied on participant-reported clinical history from a screening survey and a study questionnaire. Each participant in the prospective study had whole blood, serum and a nasopharyngeal or oropharyngeal swab collected by mobile phlebotomists. Over a roughly 2-month period, participants in the prospective study had the option of providing additional blood draws and questionnaires. Prospective study blood samples were shipped either frozen or at room temperature before DNA extraction. Of note for this clone: Which antigen it targets is not known. Base qualities are missing; no much larger clone stands one base away.

TCRbeta CDR3 regions were amplified from genomic DNA using the immunoSEQ Assay, a bias-controlled multiplex PCR. Under the source paper's analysis protocol: The number of nucleated cells in each sample was estimated from the amplification of reference gene primers within the assay. Sequence reads were collapsed and filtered to measure the absolute abundance of every unique TCRbeta CDR3 rearrangement. For each sample, productive Simpson clonality was calculated by taking the square root of Simpson's diversity index across productive rearrangements. The table was pulled from immuneACCESS by TCRdb, which kept in-frame rearrangements only. Such tables lose some clones; where checked, under half of the loss comes from unresolved V genes, and the rest has no known cause. From that table come the V and J calls and clone size; the DNA was used to work out D and trimming. The sample profile shows around 300,000 clones; 88% of them were found once. Approximately 2% of the sample goes to the ten largest clones.

The sample comprised PBMCs or T cells enriched from blood (not recorded which). The sequence came from an older woman in a cohort exposed to, infected with or recovered from COVID-19 (not recorded which).

The sequenced DNA: TGTGCCAGCAGTTTAAGAGGCGGCGAGCAGTACTTC. Its translation is CASSLRGGEQYF. In this chain, TRBV27 is recombined with TRBJ2-7; no D gene can be assigned with confidence. Inclusive of the bounding cysteine and phenylalanine, the CDR3 is 12 residues long. The kept DNA is CDR3 alone, 36 bases in frame from the first base. The germline V gene (reference sequence) specifies MNHEY as CDR1 and SMNVEV as CDR2. The junction shows trimming of 2 bases on V and 6 bases on J, plus 8 bases between the germline ends.